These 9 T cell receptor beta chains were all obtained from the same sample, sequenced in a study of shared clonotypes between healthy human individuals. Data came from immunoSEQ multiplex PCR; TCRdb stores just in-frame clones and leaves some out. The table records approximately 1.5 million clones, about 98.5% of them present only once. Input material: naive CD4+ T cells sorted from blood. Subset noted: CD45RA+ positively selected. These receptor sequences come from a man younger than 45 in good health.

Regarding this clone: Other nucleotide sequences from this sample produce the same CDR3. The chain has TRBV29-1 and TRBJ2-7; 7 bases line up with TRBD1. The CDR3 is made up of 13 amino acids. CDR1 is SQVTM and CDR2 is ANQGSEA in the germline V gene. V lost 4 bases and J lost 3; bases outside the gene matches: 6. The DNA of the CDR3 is TGCAGCGTTGTTCGGACAGGCGACTACGAGCAGTACTTC. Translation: CSVVRTGDYEQYF.

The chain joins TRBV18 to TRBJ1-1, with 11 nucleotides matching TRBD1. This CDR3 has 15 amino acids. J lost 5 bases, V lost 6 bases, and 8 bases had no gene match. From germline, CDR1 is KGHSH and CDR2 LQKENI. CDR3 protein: CASSQDRGQFTEAFF. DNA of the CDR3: TGTGCCAGCTCCCAGGACAGGGGGCAATTTACTGAAGCTTTCTTT.

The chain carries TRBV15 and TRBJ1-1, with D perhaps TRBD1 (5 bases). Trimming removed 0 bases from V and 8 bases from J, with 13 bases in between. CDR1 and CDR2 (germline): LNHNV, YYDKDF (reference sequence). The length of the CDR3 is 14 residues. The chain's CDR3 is CATSREVSGWEAFF. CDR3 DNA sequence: TGTGCCACCAGCAGAGAAGTGTCAGGGTGGGAAGCTTTCTTT.

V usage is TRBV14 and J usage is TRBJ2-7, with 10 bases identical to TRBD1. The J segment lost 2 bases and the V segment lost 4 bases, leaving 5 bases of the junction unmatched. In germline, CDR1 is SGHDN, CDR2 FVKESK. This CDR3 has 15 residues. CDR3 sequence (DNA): TGTGCCAGCAGCCGCGGGACAGGGGCCACCTACGAGCAGTACTTC. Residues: CASSRGTGATYEQYF.

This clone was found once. The DNA for the CDR3 is TGTGCCAGCAGCGTAGAACCAGGGGGCTACACAGATACGCAGTATTTT. Its protein product is CASSVEPGGYTDTQYF. This sequence joins TRBV9 and TRBJ2-3, with 8 bases that match TRBD1. The V segment lost 0 bases and the J segment 2 bases; nucleotides outside the gene matches: 5. This CDR3 is built from 16 residues. CDR1 and CDR2 (germline): SGDLS, YYNGEE.

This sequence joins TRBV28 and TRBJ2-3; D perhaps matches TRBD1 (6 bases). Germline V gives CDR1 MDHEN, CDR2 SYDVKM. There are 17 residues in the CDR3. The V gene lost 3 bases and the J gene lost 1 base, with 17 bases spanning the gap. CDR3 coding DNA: TGTGCCAGCAGTTTTCTGGGTCCTAGACAGGGCACAGATACGCAGTATTTT. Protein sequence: CASSFLGPRQGTDTQYF. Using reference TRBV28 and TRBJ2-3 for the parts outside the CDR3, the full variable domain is DVKVTQSSRYLVKRTGEKVFLECVQDMDHENMFWYRQDPGLGLRLIYFSYDVKMKEKGDIPEGYSVSREKKERFSLILESASTNQTSMYLCASSFLGPRQGTDTQYFGPGTRLTVL.

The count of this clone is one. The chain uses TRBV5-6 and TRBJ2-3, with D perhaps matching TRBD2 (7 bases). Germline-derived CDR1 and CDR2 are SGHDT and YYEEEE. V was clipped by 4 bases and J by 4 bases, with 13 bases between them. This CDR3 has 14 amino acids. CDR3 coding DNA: TGTGCCAGCAGCGGGGGGGCGAGCTCAGATACGCAGTATTTT. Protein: CASSGGASSDTQYF. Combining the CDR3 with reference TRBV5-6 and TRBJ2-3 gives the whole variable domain DAGVTQSPTHLIKTRGQQVTLRCSPKSGHDTVSWYQQALGQGPQFIFQYYEEEERQRGNFPDRFSGHQFPNYSSELNVNALLLGDSALYLCASSGGASSDTQYFGPGTRLTVL.

Here the CDR3 reads CASSISRGHNEKLFF. In nucleotides, the CDR3 is TGTGCCAGTAGTATCTCTCGGGGTCATAATGAAAAACTGTTTTTT. This chain links TRBV19 with TRBJ1-4; D not certain. The germline V and J ends were trimmed by 3 bases and 4 bases, with 12 bases remaining between them. The germline V gene encodes CDR1 LNHDA and CDR2 SQIVND (reference sequence). The CDR3 runs to 15 residues.

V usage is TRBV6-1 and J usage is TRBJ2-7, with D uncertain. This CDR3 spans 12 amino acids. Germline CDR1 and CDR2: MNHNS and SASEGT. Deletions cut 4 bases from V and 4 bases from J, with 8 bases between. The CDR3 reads CASSGSPYEQYF. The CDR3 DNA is TGTGCCAGCAGTGGTTCCCCTTACGAGCAGTACTTC.